Listed below are T cell receptor beta chains from one sample, sequenced in a study of T cells after posttransplantation cyclophosphamide. Sequencing was performed with immunoSEQ multiplex PCR; in TCRdb, only in-frame clones are kept and a portion is missing. The sample has roughly 16,000 clones; 85% are singletons. The starting material was PBMCs, obtained after allogeneic stem cell transplant with calcineurin inhibitor and methotrexate. All receptors come from a young adult female patient who received an allogeneic stem cell transplant from an unrelated donor, was CMV-positive, and had acute and chronic GVHD. Some T cells may be graft donor cells. Each CDR3 is given with its conserved first and last residue. D genes are given only for firm matches. Not all rows give a size; the values are once, few, many and, for expanded clones, a class.

v_gene	abundance	j_gene	d_gene	CDR3aa	CDR3nt
TRBV27	NA	TRBJ2-7	NA	CASSPWDKTYEQYF	TGTGCCAGCAGCCCCTGGGACAAGACCTACGAGCAGTACTTC
TRBV28	NA	TRBJ2-7	TRBD2	CASSPGTSGVSSYEQYF	TGTGCCAGCAGTCCCGGGACTAGCGGGGTTTCCTCCTACGAGCAGTACTTC
TRBV10-2	NA	TRBJ2-7	TRBD2	CASSLAGGTYEQYF	TGCGCCAGCAGTCTAGCGGGAGGCACCTACGAGCAGTACTTC
TRBV7-8	NA	TRBJ2-1	TRBD2	CASSLIRLAGGHNEQFF	TGTGCCAGCAGCTTAATTCGTCTAGCGGGAGGGCACAATGAGCAGTTCTTC
TRBV7-8	NA	TRBJ1-1	TRBD1	CASSHAGTEYGDTEAFF	TGTGCCAGCAGCCATGCCGGGACAGAGTATGGGGACACTGAAGCTTTCTTT
TRBV19	NA	TRBJ1-1	NA	CASSQGDLFTEAFF	TGTGCCAGTAGCCAGGGTGATTTATTCACTGAAGCTTTCTTT
TRBV29-1	NA	TRBJ1-1	NA	CSVKAGGRTEAFF	TGCAGCGTTAAAGCGGGGGGGAGGACTGAAGCTTTCTTT
TRBV2	NA	TRBJ2-5	TRBD1	CASSPDRDETQYF	TGTGCCAGCAGCCCGGACAGGGACGAGACCCAGTACTTC
TRBV27	NA	TRBJ2-2	NA	CASSPPNTGELFF	TGTGCCAGCAGTCCCCCAAACACCGGGGAGCTGTTTTTT
TRBV9	NA	TRBJ2-1	TRBD2	CASSPQGLAGGNEQFF	TGTGCCAGCAGCCCTCAAGGACTAGCGGGAGGCAATGAGCAGTTCTTC
TRBV5-1	NA	TRBJ2-4	NA	CASSQEIPPKNIQYF	TGCGCCAGCAGCCAAGAGATACCCCCCAAAAACATTCAGTACTTC
TRBV6-5	NA	TRBJ2-1	NA	CASSPAGVYNEQFF	TGTGCCAGCAGCCCCGCCGGAGTCTACAATGAGCAGTTCTTC
TRBV5-1	NA	TRBJ2-7	TRBD1	CASSLRTGSYEQYF	TGCGCCAGCAGCTTAAGGACAGGGTCCTACGAGCAGTACTTC
TRBV25-1	NA	TRBJ2-2	NA	CASSSVGELFF	TGTGCCAGCAGTTCCGTCGGGGAGCTGTTTTTT
TRBV29-1	NA	TRBJ1-2	TRBD1	CSVWTGDGYTF	TGCAGCGTCTGGACAGGGGATGGCTACACCTTC
TRBV6-5	few	TRBJ1-1	NA	CASSYGRQWDTEAFF	TGTGCCAGCAGTTACGGCCGACAGTGGGACACTGAAGCTTTCTTT
TRBV11-2	few	TRBJ1-6	TRBD1	CASSLGQGNSPLHF	TGTGCCAGCAGCCTGGGACAGGGTAATTCACCCCTCCACTTT
TRBV7-2	NA	TRBJ2-7	NA	CASSLGDWEQYF	TGTGCCAGCAGCTTAGGGGACTGGGAGCAGTACTTC
TRBV9	NA	TRBJ1-5	TRBD1	CASSVGTGDSNQPQHF	TGTGCCAGCAGCGTAGGGACAGGAGATAGCAATCAGCCCCAGCATTTT
TRBV6-1	NA	TRBJ1-2	NA	CASSVGGSYGYTF	TGTGCCAGCAGTGTAGGAGGGTCCTATGGCTACACCTTC
TRBV10-1	few	TRBJ2-3	NA	CASSFSTDTQYF	TGCGCCAGCTCCTTTAGCACAGATACGCAGTATTTT
TRBV10-2	NA	TRBJ2-2	NA	CASSVAGGNTGELFF	TGCGCCAGCAGTGTGGCAGGAGGGAACACCGGGGAGCTGTTTTTT
TRBV5-1	NA	TRBJ2-7	NA	CASSSTTGNEQYF	TGCGCCAGCAGCTCAACTACAGGGAACGAGCAGTACTTC
TRBV19	NA	TRBJ2-1	NA	CATGQFSYNEQFF	TGTGCCACCGGACAGTTTAGTTACAATGAGCAGTTCTTC
TRBV27	NA	TRBJ2-7	NA	CASGSDSYEQYF	TGTGCCAGCGGCTCGGACAGCTACGAGCAGTACTTC
TRBV5-5	NA	TRBJ1-3	TRBD1	CASSGDRALSGNTIYF	TGTGCCAGCAGCGGTGACAGGGCCCTCTCTGGAAACACCATATATTTT
TRBV29-1	NA	TRBJ2-1	TRBD2	CSVDGTSGSPYNEQFF	TGCAGCGTTGACGGGACTAGCGGGAGCCCCTACAATGAGCAGTTCTTC
TRBV5-4	once	TRBJ2-5	NA	CASSNTTGGPETQYF	TGTGCCAGCAGTAACACCACCGGGGGGCCCGAGACCCAGTACTTC
TRBV5-5	NA	TRBJ2-7	TRBD1	CASSPGTGGGYEQYF	TGTGCCAGCAGCCCCGGTACAGGGGGTGGCTACGAGCAGTACTTC
TRBV29-1	NA	TRBJ2-3	NA	CSVAGLSTDTQYF	TGCAGCGTTGCAGGGCTTAGCACAGATACGCAGTATTTT
TRBV2	few	TRBJ1-5	NA	CASSEGRVQPQHF	TGTGCCAGCAGTGAAGGCAGGGTTCAGCCCCAGCATTTT
TRBV4-1	once	TRBJ2-7	NA	CASSQTVVFSSYEQYF	TGCGCCAGCAGCCAAACAGTCGTGTTTAGCTCCTACGAGCAGTACTTC
TRBV11-2	once	TRBJ2-3	NA	CATDPGLTPDTQYF	TGTGCCACTGATCCGGGGTTAACGCCAGATACGCAGTATTTT